This T cell receptor beta chain was sequenced in a study of T cell responses to AZD1222 COVID-19 vaccine (dated by TCRdb to the early 2020s). About the study as a whole: A total of 240 or so trial participants underwent TCR sequencing, of whom about 210 had received two doses of AZD1222 and around 25 had received two doses of the MenACWY control vaccine. Trial participants were enrolled by age into subgroups of 18-55, 56-69 and 70-plus years, and about 150, 27 and 61 TCR-sequenced participants, respectively, were included in these subgroups. Study-wide findings and limitations: Most participants were white British and females outnumbered males, and the authors suggested that clonal diversity may have been underestimated. After two AZD1222 doses, both the breadth and the depth of spike-specific TCRs were significantly higher than at day 0 and than in MenACWY recipients. The 56-69-year group was small, and its depth increase did not reach significance, likely because of low power. Conclusions about previously exposed vaccinees were limited because only six AZD1222 recipients were SARS-CoV-2 seropositive at baseline. Because no samples from the day 14 peak response were available, repertoires could be characterized only after the peak T cell response. Nearly half of unique spike-specific TCRs reportedly recognized epitopes outside regions mutated in the B.1.351 and B.1.1.7 variants. CD4 TCRs associated with the vaccine covered the entire spike protein, and the dominant responses were in regions 160-218 and 743-854.

Details on this clone: It lacks a known antigen. No quality values exist for individual bases; no much larger clone is one base distant.

The CDR3 regions of human TCRbeta chains were analyzed by immunosequencing. On the authors' methods: Repertoire TCRs were matched against a reference library of SARS-CoV-2-specific TCRs generated with the MIRA antigen-specificity platform. Breadth meant the fraction of unique TCRs that were SARS-CoV-2-associated, whereas depth meant the fraction of total T cells that were SARS-CoV-2-associated. Using the MIRA data, each spike-specific TCR was assigned both to the spike region to which the TCR was reactive and to a CD4 or CD8 class. Log10-transformed breadth and depth values were compared by one-way ANOVA with Sidak's multiple comparisons tests. Imported from immuneACCESS, the table was reduced by TCRdb to in-frame sequences with V and J called. These copies leave out some clones; in studies compared against another copy, an unresolved V gene accounts for under half, and the cause of the remainder is not known. That table furnishes V, J and clone size, whereas the DNA furnished D and trimming. Recorded for this sample are under 130,000 clones; roughly nine tenths of them occurred a single time. Jointly, the top ten make up 40% to 55% of the sample.

The meaning of the sample's time point label: about 28 days (+/-7) after the second vaccine dose. AZD1222 recipients whose second dose came at about 4 weeks and those whose second dose came at about 12 weeks were combined into one group, since spike-specific TCR depth and breadth did not differ between the two schedules. The vaccinee samples were drawn from two UK trials, COV001 and COV002, one of which was a single-blind randomized controlled phase 2/3 trial testing AZD1222 (ChAdOx1 nCoV-19) in healthy adults. For TCRbeta chain sequencing, PBMC samples were collected from trial participants at day 0 and at day 28 after the second dose. The germline V gene provides CDR1 MNHEY and CDR2 SVGAGI. V is pruned by 4 bases and J by 7 bases, leaving 11 bases of the junction without a gene match. The CDR3 sequence holds 15 residues, the cysteine and phenylalanine included. Of the read, only the CDR3 DNA is kept; its 45 bases are in frame from base 1.

The sequence came from an adult who received the AZD1222 COVID-19 vaccine. The chain is made from TRBV6-5 and TRBJ1-2, and 8 junctional nucleotides match TRBD1. Sequenced here: peripheral blood, sampled 28 days after the second AZD1222 dose. This receptor carries the CDR3 CASSSTGGGSGGYTF. The nucleotide sequence is given as TGTGCCAGCAGTTCCACAGGGGGAGGGTCTGGTGGCTACACCTTC.